This entry concerns a single T cell receptor (beta chain). Its target is unknown. Clones were sequenced by immunoSEQ multiplex PCR, and TCRdb holds only the in-frame ones, with some missing. Seen here are 150,000 to 200,000 clones, more than 80% observed once, and the top ten hold about 4.2%. This entry belongs to a study of T cell responses to AZD1222 COVID-19 vaccine. Study findings and constraints: Regions 160-218 and 743-854 held dominance among vaccine-associated CD4 TCRs, which spanned spike. Just six people given AZD1222 tested seropositive at baseline.

The specimen comprised peripheral blood, sampled on day 0 of AZD1222 vaccination. The source of this sequence is an adult in good health.

CDR3 sequence (DNA): TGCGCCAGCAGCCAAGCTCCTGCGGGAGTGTACGAGCAGTACTTC. Translation gives CASSQAPAGVYEQYF. This sequence joins TRBV4-1 and TRBJ2-7; 7 bases agree with TRBD2. J gave up 4 bases and V 1 base, and 7 bases lay outside the gene matches. Germline values: CDR1 MGHRA, CDR2 YSYEKL. The CDR3 totals 15 residues.